The clone carrying this T cell receptor (beta chain) was detected only a few times. Its antigen is not identified. This record comes from a study of beta chain features in type 1 diabetes. Overall study context: No age, gender or cell yield differences were seen between patients and healthy donors.

General study points: The study notes PCR might favor shorter templates equally in patients and controls. Within each of all four CD4+ subsets, Type 1 diabetes patients had TCRB CDR3s that were moderately but significantly shorter. Fewer insertions but more deletions were seen at VDJ junctions in type 1 diabetes patients.

Sorting of CD4+ naive, central memory, regulatory and stem cell-like memory cells was performed via CD45RO/CCR7/CD25/CD127/CD95/CD27. TCRB transcripts that were expressed got sequenced, as all of the isolated RNA had been reverse transcribed. Using immunoSEQ multiplex PCR, the repertoire was profiled, and TCRdb retains in-frame clones only, with some absent. The table shows some 290,000 clones, with around 22% occurring only once. This CDR3 is built from 14 residues. Germline CDR1 reads LNHNV; CDR2 reads YYDKDF (reference sequence). Losses at the gene ends were 3 bases for V and 4 bases for J; bases not matched to a gene: 4.

The chain couples TRBV15 to TRBJ1-2, with 8 bases lining up with TRBD1. This TCR came from a woman in her 30s with type 1 diabetes. The sample was naive CD4+ T cells from blood. CDR3 bases: TGTGCCACCAGCAGTGACAGGGGAGGCTATGGCTACACCTTC. Amino acid sequence: CATSSDRGGYGYTF.